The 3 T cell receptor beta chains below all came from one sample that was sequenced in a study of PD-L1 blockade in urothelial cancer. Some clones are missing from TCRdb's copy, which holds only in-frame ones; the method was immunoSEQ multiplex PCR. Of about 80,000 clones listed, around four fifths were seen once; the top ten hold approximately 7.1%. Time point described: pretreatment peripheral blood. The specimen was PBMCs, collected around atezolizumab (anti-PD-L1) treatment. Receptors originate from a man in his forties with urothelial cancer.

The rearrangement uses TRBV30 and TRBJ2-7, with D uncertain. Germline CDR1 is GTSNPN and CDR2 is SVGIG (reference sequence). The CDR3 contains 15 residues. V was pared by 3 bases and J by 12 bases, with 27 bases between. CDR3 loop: CAWRARLVYDPILYF. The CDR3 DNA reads TGTGCCTGGAGGGCCAGACTGGTCTACGACCCGATATTGTACTTC.

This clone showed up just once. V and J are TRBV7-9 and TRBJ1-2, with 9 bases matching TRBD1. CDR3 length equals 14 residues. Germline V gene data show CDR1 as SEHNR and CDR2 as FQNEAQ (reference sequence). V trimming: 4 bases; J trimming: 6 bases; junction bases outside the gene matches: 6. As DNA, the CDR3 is TGTGCCAGCAGCTCGGGACAGGGTCAAAATGGCTACACCTTC. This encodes CASSSGQGQNGYTF.

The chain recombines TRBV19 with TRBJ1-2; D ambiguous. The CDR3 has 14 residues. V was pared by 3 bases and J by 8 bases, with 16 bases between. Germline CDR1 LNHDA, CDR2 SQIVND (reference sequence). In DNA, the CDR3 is TGTGCCAGTAGTATTTTGTCTGGGGAGCGAGGCTACACCTTC. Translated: CASSILSGERGYTF.